The 2 T cell receptor beta chains presented below share a single source sample, sequenced in a study of shared T cell receptors in the human thymus. The data were produced by immunoSEQ multiplex PCR, yet TCRdb's version contains in-frame clones alone and is incomplete. The repertoire includes 63,000 or so clones, about 95% of them detected once, and about 0.03% sits in the top ten. The sample was thymocytes. The receptors stem from a human donor.

This chain uses TRBV28 with TRBJ2-1; the match to TRBD1 covers 9 bases. The CDR3 consists of 17 residues. CDR1 MDHEN and CDR2 SYDVKM come from the germline V gene. J lost 1 base, V lost 7 bases, and 11 bases had no gene match. Here the CDR3 reads CASTPQGGTGSYNEQFF. CDR3 nucleotide sequence: TGTGCCAGCACTCCCCAGGGCGGGACAGGGTCCTACAATGAGCAGTTCTTC.

The rearrangement links TRBV6-4 to TRBJ1-2; TRBD1 matches at 8 bases. This CDR3 comprises 15 residues. From germline, CDR1 is MRHNA and CDR2 SNTAGT. Trimming removed 6 bases from V and 7 bases from J; junction bases left unmatched: 13. CDR3 in amino acids: CASSVIAGGFRGYTF. DNA of the CDR3: TGTGCCAGCAGCGTAATCGCAGGGGGCTTTCGTGGCTACACCTTC.